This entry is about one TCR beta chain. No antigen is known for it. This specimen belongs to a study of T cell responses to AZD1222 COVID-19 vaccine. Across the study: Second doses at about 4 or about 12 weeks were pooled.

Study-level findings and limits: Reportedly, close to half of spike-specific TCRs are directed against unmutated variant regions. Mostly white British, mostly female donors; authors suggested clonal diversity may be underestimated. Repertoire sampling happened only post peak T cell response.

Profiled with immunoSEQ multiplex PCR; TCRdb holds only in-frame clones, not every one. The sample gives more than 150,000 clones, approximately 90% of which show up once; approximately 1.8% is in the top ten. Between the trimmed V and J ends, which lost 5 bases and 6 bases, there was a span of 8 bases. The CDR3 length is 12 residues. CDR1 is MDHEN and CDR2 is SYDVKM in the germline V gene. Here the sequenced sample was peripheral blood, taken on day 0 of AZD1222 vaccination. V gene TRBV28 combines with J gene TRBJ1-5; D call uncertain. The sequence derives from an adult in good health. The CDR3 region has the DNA TGTGCCAGCAGTCCGGTAGGTCAGCCCCAGCATTTT. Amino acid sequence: CASSPVGQPQHF.